Reported below is one T cell receptor beta chain. V was trimmed by 3 bases and J by 5 bases, leaving 17 bases between them. This CDR3 contains 15 residues. Germline V CDR1 and CDR2: LNHDA, SQIVND (reference sequence). Assay: immunoSEQ multiplex PCR; the TCRdb copy retains only in-frame clones and omits some. The table shows about 1.1 million clones, with around 78% occurring only once. These data are taken from a study of shared clonotypes between healthy human individuals. Source material: memory CD4+ T cells from PBMCs. Subset specified: CD45RA-negative fraction. This TCR derives from a man between 18 and 29 years old in good health. Some clones in this sample may be carry-over from other donors' samples. This sequence joins TRBV19 and TRBJ2-7; the D is unclear. The CDR3 sequence is CASSMYLGAENEQYF. The CDR3 DNA reads as TGTGCCAGTAGTATGTACCTGGGTGCCGAGAACGAGCAGTACTTC.